This TCR beta chain stems from a study of blood T cell repertoires in COVID-19 (dated by TCRdb to about 2020). Notes on the research overall: Samples covering the acute and convalescent phases of COVID-19 were provided by collaborators in the United States, Italy and Spain. A de-identified subject ID, COVID-19 status, age in years and sex were almost always included in the sample metadata. The prospective study material was composed of cDNA or gDNA derived from T cells, B-cell-depleted T cells, or PBMCs. Deeply sampled blood TCRbeta repertoires from subjects exposed to, actively infected with, or recovered from COVID-19 were included in the dataset. Samples were obtained from the ongoing ImmuneRACE study (first 160 participants) and from roughly 1,300 subjects provided by 6 global collaborators. The repertoires were made available in a free public database intended to serve as a resource for research on the immune response to SARS-CoV-2. Where available, HLA class I and class II types were obtained from metadata supplied by the sample provider rather than from assay-based typing.

About this clone: What antigen it recognizes has not been identified. Base quality data are lacking; no much larger clone is found one base away.

TCRbeta CDR3 regions were amplified from genomic DNA by means of the immunoSEQ Assay, a bias-controlled multiplex PCR. The study's processing was this. Within the assay, amplification of reference gene primers was used to estimate how many nucleated cells each sample contained. Sequence reads were collapsed and filtered to measure the absolute abundance of every unique TCRbeta CDR3 rearrangement. For each sample, productive Simpson clonality was calculated as the square root of Simpson's diversity index across productive rearrangements. Held by TCRdb, this immuneACCESS table contains in-frame sequences only and omits some clones. Under half of the omission traces to an unresolved V gene where checked; the cause of the rest is unknown. That table furnishes V, J and clone size, whereas the DNA furnished D and trimming. This sample has around 74,000 clones in its table, and about 87% of those were observed once. The ten largest clones take up around 4.5% of the sample.

Each collaborating institution followed its own protocols to collect whole blood in K2EDTA tubes. For TCRbeta analysis, collaborator samples were shipped as frozen whole blood, as isolated PBMCs, or as DNA extracted from either sample type. The cysteine opens and the phenylalanine closes a CDR3 of 16 amino acids. Solely the CDR3 DNA is kept, with 48 bases framed from the first base. Trimmed from V: 5 bases; trimmed from J: 9 bases; junction bases lacking a gene match: 16. CDR1 is given as MNHEY and CDR2 as SVGEGT, both from the germline V gene. The full study reports these points: The quantity of clinical and demographic metadata differed by source and by participant and was supplied without curation.

The V gene is TRBV6-2 or TRBV6-3 and the J gene is TRBJ1-5, with TRBD1 matching 7 junction bases. The clonotype was recovered from a man in his fifties with active COVID-19. Sequenced: peripheral blood. The DNA sequence is as follows: TGTGCCAGCAGTCAACAAACAGGGGTTTCAAGTAGGCCCCAGCATTTT. The encoded protein is CASSQQTGVSSRPQHF.